This T cell receptor (beta chain) was retrieved from a study of OX40 agonist ivuxolimab in advanced cancers. The assay was immunoSEQ multiplex PCR, and TCRdb's table has in-frame clones only and misses some. The sample lists tens of thousands of clones, about 80% seen once, with 2% to 2.5% in the top ten. Germline V gene data show CDR1 as LGHNA and CDR2 as YNFKEQ. Between the trimmed V and J ends, which lost 4 bases and 0 bases, there was a span of 15 bases. The CDR3 runs 17 residues. The gene calls are TRBV4-2 and TRBJ2-2; D is perhaps TRBD1 (5 bases). The sequence was obtained from an adult with an advanced solid tumor such as melanoma, head and neck, liver or kidney cancer. The material was CD4+ or CD8+ T cells sorted from blood, obtained in a trial of the OX40 agonist ivuxolimab. DNA of the CDR3: TGTGCCAGCAGCCCAGTTTTTGCGGACACGAACACCGGGGAGCTGTTTTTT. Protein: CASSPVFADTNTGELFF.